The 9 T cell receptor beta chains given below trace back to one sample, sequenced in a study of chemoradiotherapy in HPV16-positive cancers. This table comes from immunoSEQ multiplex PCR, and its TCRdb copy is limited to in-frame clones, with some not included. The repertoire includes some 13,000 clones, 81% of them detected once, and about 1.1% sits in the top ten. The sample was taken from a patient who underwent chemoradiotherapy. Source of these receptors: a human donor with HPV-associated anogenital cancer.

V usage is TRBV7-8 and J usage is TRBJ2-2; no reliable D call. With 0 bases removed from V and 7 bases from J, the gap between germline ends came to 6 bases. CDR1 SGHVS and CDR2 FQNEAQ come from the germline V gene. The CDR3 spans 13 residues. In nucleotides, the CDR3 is TGTGCCAGCAGCTTAGCCCCGAACGGGGAGCTGTTTTTT. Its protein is CASSLAPNGELFF.

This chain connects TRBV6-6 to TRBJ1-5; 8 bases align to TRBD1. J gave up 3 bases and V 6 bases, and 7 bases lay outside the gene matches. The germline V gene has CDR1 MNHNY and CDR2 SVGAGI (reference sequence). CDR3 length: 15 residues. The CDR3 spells CASSLGQGFNQPQHF. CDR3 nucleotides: TGTGCCAGCAGCCTAGGACAGGGCTTCAATCAGCCCCAGCATTTT.

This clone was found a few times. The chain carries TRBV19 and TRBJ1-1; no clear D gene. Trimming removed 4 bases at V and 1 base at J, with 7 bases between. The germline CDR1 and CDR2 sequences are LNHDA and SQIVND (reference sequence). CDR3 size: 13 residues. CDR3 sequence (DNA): TGTGCCAGTAGTACCACAGCGAACACTGAAGCTTTCTTT. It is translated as CASSTTANTEAFF.

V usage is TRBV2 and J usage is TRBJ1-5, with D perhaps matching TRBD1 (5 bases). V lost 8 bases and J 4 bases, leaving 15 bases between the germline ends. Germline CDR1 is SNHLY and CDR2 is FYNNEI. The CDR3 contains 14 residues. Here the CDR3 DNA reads TGTGCCAGCGCCCAGGGAAGGGGAAATCAGCCCCAGCATTTT. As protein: CASAQGRGNQPQHF.

For the CDR3, the DNA is TGTGCCAGCAGCCGTCGCGGATTACGGCCCGCAGGGGACTACGAGCAGTACTTC. Its protein is CASSRRGLRPAGDYEQYF. The chain recombines TRBV5-5 with TRBJ2-7; TRBD1 might be the D (6 bases). The CDR3 extends over 18 amino acids. V gave up 4 bases and J gave up 3 bases, with 26 bases separating them. Germline assignment: CDR1 SGHKS and CDR2 YYEKEE (reference sequence).

CDR3 DNA sequence: TGTGCCAGCAGCTTACCCACTGGAGTGACCGGGGAGCTGTTTTTT. Translating gives CASSLPTGVTGELFF. This sequence joins TRBV11-2 and TRBJ2-2; D remains ambiguous. The CDR3 runs 15 residues. V dropped 2 bases and J dropped 5 bases, with 12 bases sitting between them. Germline V lookup: CDR1 SGHAT, CDR2 FQNNGV. Full variable domain (outside the CDR3, taken from reference TRBV11-2 and TRBJ2-2): EAGVAQSPRYKIIEKRQSVAFWCNPISGHATLYWYQQILGQGPKLLIQFQNNGVVDDSQLPKDRFSAERLKGVDSTLKIQPAKLEDSAVYLCASSLPTGVTGELFFGEGSRLTVL.

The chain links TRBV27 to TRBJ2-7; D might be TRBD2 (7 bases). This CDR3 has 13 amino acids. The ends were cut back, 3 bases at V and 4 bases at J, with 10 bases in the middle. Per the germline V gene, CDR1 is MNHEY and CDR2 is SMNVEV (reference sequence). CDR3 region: CASSLGGGYEQYF. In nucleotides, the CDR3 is TGTGCCAGCAGTTTGGGAGGGGGGTACGAGCAGTACTTC.

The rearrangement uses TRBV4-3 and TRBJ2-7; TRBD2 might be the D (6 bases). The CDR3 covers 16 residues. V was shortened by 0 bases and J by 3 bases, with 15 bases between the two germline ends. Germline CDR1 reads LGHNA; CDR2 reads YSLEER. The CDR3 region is CASSQERGLVYYEQYF. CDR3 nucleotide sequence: TGCGCCAGCAGCCAAGAGAGGGGACTGGTGTACTACGAGCAGTACTTC.

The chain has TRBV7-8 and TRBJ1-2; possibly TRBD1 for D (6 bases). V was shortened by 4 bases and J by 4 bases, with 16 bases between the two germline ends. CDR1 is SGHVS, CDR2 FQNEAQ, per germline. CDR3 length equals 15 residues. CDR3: CASSYEDRRFYGYTF. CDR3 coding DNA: TGTGCCAGCAGCTACGAGGACAGACGATTCTATGGCTACACCTTC.